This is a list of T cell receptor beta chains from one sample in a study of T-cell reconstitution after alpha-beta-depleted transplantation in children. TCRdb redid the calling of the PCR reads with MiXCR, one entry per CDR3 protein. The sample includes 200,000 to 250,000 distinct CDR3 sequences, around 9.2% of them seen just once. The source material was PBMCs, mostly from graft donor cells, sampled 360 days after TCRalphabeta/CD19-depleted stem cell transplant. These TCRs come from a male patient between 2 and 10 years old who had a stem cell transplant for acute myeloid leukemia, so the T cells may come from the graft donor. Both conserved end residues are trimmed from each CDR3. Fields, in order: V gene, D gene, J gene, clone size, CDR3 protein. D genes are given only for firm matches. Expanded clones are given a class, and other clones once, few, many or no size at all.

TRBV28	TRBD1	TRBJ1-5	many	ASSNAQGQVNQPQH
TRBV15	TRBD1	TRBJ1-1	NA	ATSRAPTGGGTEAF
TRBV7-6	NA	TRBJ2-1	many	ASSLENYDYLNNEQF
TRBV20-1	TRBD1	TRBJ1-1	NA	SARDPRTGAVAF
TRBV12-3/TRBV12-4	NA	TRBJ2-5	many	ASSYWPLQETQY
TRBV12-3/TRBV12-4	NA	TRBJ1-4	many	ASSFLEKLF
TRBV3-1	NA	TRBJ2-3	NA	ASSLRQGTDTQY
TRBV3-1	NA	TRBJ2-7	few	ASSQDPGTEQY
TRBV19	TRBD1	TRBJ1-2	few	ASLDRFNYGYT
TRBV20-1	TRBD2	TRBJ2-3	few	SARPPGLAGTDTQY
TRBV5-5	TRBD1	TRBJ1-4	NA	ASGTGGARKSEKLF
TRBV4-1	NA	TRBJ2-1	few	ASSQREGDEQF
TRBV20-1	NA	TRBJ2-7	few	SARDNAGPYEQY
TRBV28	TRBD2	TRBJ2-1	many	ASSWLILGLAREGYNEQF
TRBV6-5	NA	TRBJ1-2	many	ASSYSTSNYGYT
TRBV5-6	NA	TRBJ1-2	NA	ASNPRGEHGYGYT
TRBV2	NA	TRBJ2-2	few	ASSELVRGGELF
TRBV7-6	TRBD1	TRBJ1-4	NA	ASSSTPGQGDGKLF
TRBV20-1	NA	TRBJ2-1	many	SAREWGGGPNEQF
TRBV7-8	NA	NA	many	ASSSDMYTQH
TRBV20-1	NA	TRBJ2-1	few	SARGALHEQF
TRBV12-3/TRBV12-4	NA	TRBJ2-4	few	ASSYQGGRGIQY
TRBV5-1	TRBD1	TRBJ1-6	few	ASSLGDRGLYNSPLH
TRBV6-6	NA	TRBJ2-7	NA	ASTGQAYEQY
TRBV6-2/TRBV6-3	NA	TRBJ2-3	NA	ASSYSIGGNGPDTQY
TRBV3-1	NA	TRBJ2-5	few	ASSQEQTQY
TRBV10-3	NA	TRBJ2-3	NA	AIQEADTQY
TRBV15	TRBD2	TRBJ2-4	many	ATAGAGFPKNIQY
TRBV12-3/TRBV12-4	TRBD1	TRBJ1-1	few	AISQGEPTEAF
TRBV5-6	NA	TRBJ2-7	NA	ASSLVQGRGGGEQY
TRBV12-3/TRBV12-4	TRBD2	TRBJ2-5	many	ASSILAGVVETQY
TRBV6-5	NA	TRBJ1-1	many	ASSYGVTEAF
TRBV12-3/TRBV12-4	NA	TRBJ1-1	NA	ASSPGFPAF
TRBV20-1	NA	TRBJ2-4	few	SARTGDIQY
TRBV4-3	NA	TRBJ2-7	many	ASSQVDRANYEQY
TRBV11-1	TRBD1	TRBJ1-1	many	ASSHIVMTGTEAF
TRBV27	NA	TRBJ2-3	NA	ASREDRLTHTQY
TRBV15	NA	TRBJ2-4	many	ATSRGGGRGPKNIQY
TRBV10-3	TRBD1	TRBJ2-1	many	AISETSGQGAHNEQF
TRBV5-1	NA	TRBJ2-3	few	ASSTSPGRGLPDTQY
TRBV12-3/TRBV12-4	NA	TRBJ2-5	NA	ASSLGREYHQETQY
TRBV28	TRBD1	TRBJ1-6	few	ASIPETGPNSPLH
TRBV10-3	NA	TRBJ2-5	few	AISTGEETQY
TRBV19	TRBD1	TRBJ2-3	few	ASSTRQGDTQY
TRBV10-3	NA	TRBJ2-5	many	AISDSEETQY
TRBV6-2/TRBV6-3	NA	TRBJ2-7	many	ASSYGHYEQY
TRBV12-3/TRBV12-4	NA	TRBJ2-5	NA	ASSLAGGAGETQY
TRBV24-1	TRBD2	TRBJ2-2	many	ATSDAGGTGELF
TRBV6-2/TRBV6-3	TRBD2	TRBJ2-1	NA	ASSRTSGAYNEQF
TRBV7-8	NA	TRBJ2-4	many	ASSLGQLSLAKNIQY
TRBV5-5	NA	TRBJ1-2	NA	ASSLSSGYYGYT
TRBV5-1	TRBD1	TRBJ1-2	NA	ASSPRQGLNGYT
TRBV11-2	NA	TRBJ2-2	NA	ASSSGLIPNTGELF
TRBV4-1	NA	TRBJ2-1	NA	ASSLASASGIGTYNEQF
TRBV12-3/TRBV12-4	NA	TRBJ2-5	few	ASSLEGLGRRETQY
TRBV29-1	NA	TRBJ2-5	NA	SVWTTQETQY
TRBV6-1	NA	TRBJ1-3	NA	ASSSGIAGNTKY
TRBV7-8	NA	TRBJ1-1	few	ASSLARLAMNTEAF
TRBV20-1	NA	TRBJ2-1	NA	SASSWTKVNEQF